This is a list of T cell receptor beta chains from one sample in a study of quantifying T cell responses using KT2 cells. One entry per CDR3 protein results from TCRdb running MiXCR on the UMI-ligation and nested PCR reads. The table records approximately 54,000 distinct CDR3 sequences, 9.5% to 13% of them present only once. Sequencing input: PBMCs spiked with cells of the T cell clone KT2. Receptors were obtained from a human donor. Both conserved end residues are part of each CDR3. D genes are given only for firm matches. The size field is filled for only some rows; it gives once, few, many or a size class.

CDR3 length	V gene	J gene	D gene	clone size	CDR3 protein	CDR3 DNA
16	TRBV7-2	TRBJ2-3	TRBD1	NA	CASSLGPTGGTDTQYF	TGTGCCAGCAGCTTAGGACCGACAGGGGGCACAGATACGCAGTATTTT
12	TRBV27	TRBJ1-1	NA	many	CASKDQRGGAFF	TGTGCCAGCAAAGATCAGAGAGGGGGAGCTTTCTTT
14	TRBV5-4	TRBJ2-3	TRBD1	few	CASSLGDREDTQYF	TGTGCCAGCAGCTTGGGGGACAGGGAAGATACGCAGTATTTT
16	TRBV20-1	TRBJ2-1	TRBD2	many	CSARVPGGGLDNEQFF	TGCAGTGCTAGAGTGCCCGGGGGGGGGCTGGACAATGAGCAGTTCTTC
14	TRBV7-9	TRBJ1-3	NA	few	CASSPRTGGDTIYF	TGTGCCAGCAGCCCGCGGACCGGGGGGGACACCATATATTTT
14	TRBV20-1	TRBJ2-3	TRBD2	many	CSALVGGNTDTQYF	TGCAGTGCCCTGGTGGGGGGGAACACAGATACGCAGTATTTT
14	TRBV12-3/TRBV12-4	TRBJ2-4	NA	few	CASSTAKPGNIQYF	TGTGCCAGCAGCACAGCAAAACCTGGGAACATTCAGTACTTC
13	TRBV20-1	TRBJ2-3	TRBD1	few	CSARPQGVDTQYF	TGCAGTGCTAGACCGCAGGGGGTGGATACGCAGTATTTT
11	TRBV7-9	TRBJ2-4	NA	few	CASSLGGPDLF	TGTGCCAGCAGCTTAGGGGGACCCGACCTCTTC
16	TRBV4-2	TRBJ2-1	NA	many	CASSQAAYVGRNEQFF	TGTGCCAGCAGCCAAGCCGCCTATGTGGGAAGGAATGAGCAGTTCTTC
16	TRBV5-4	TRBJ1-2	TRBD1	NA	CASSLFYGQGIYGYTF	TGTGCCAGCAGCTTGTTCTACGGACAGGGGATCTATGGCTACACCTTC
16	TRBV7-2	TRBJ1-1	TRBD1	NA	CASSLAGTGGGTEAFF	TGTGCCAGCAGCTTAGCGGGGACAGGGGGGGGAACTGAAGCTTTCTTT
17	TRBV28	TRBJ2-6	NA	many	CASSLGQFRSGANVLTF	TGTGCCAGCAGTTTAGGGCAGTTTCGCTCTGGGGCCAACGTCCTGACTTTC
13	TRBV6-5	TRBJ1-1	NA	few	CASSLSRDTEAFF	TGTGCCAGCAGCCTATCCCGGGACACTGAAGCTTTCTTT
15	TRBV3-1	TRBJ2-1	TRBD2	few	CASRVASGINNEQFF	TGTGCCAGCAGGGTTGCTAGCGGGATTAACAATGAGCAGTTCTTC
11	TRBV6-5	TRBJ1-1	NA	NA	CAGQGHTEAFF	TGTGCCGGCCAGGGTCACACTGAAGCTTTCTTT
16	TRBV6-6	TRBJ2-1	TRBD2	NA	CASSYGAGGPHNEQFF	TGTGCCAGCAGTTACGGTGCGGGAGGGCCCCACAATGAGCAGTTCTTC
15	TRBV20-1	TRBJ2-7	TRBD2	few	CSARAGSGRVDEQYF	TGCAGTGCTAGAGCCGGAAGCGGGAGAGTCGACGAGCAGTACTTC
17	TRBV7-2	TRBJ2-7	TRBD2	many	CASSFLPPGLDHYEQYF	TGTGCCAGCAGCTTCCTACCCCCGGGACTAGACCACTACGAGCAGTACTTC
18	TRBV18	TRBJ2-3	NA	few	CASSPQGRRALSTDTQYF	TGTGCCAGCTCACCACAAGGCCGGAGGGCCCTAAGCACAGATACGCAGTATTTT
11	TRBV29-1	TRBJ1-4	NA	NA	CSVGQDEKLFF	TGCAGCGTTGGTCAGGATGAAAAACTGTTTTTT
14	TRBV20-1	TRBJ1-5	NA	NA	CSARRGMNNQPQHF	TGCAGTGCTCGAAGGGGGATGAACAATCAGCCCCAGCATTTT
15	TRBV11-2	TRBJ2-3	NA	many	CASSPPGPYTDTQYF	TGTGCCAGCAGCCCACCGGGCCCCTACACAGATACGCAGTATTTT
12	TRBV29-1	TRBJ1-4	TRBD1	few	CSGGQYNEKLFF	TGCAGCGGGGGACAGTATAATGAAAAACTGTTTTTT
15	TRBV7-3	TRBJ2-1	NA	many	CASSLRGGGELGQFF	TGTGCCAGCAGCTTAAGGGGAGGGGGAGAATTGGGGCAGTTCTTC
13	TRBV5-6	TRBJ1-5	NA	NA	CASSFSRLGPQHF	TGTGCCAGCAGCTTCAGCCGGCTGGGGCCCCAGCATTTT
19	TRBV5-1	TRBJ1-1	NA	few	CASSLVPTRVGALNTEAFF	TGCGCCAGCAGCTTGGTCCCGACCCGGGTAGGGGCTTTGAACACTGAAGCTTTCTTT
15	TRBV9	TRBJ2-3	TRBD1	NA	CASSSRDRGTDTQYF	TGTGCCAGCAGCTCGCGGGACAGGGGGACAGATACGCAGTATTTT
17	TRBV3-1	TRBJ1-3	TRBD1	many	CASSPTGQGMAGNTIYF	TGTGCCAGCAGCCCGACTGGACAGGGGATGGCTGGAAACACCATATATTTT
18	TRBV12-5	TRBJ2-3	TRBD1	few	CASGLVLTGTGSTDTQYF	TGTGCTAGTGGTTTGGTACTAACTGGGACAGGGAGCACAGATACGCAGTATTTT
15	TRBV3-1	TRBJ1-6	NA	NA	CASSQDLAGSSPLHF	TGTGCCAGCAGCCAAGATCTCGCAGGGTCCTCACCCCTCCACTTT
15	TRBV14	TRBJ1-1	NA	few	CASSSNKGLGTEAFF	TGTGCCAGCAGCTCCAACAAGGGTTTGGGCACTGAAGCTTTCTTT
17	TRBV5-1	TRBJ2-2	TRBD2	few	CASCEPGLAGRTGELFF	TGCGCCAGCTGCGAACCGGGACTAGCGGGTCGGACCGGGGAGCTGTTTTTT
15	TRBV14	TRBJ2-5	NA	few	CASSPEIGLQETQYF	TGTGCCAGCAGCCCAGAGATTGGGCTACAAGAGACCCAGTACTTC
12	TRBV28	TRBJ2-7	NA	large	CASSYEGYEQYF	TGTGCCAGCAGTTATGAAGGGTACGAGCAGTACTTC
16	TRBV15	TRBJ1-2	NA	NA	CATSTQRPGRWYGYTF	TGTGCCACCAGCACCCAAAGGCCAGGGAGATGGTATGGCTACACCTTC
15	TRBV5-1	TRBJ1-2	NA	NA	CASSPQYGPVYGYTF	TGCGCCAGCAGCCCTCAATACGGCCCCGTCTATGGCTACACCTTC
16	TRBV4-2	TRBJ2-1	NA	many	CASSQEWQSSYNEQFF	TGTGCCAGCAGCCAAGAGTGGCAGAGCTCCTACAATGAGCAGTTCTTC
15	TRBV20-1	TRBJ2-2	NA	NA	CSAREGGVDTGELFF	TGCAGTGCTAGAGAGGGGGGAGTGGACACCGGGGAGCTGTTTTTT
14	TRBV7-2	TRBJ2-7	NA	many	CASSLVQGPYEQYF	TGTGCCAGCAGCTTAGTCCAGGGTCCCTACGAGCAGTACTTC
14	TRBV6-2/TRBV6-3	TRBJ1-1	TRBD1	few	CASSQMTGGGKAFF	TGTGCCAGCAGTCAAATGACAGGGGGCGGGAAAGCTTTCTTT
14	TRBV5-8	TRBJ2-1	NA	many	CASTDFGRSNEQFF	TGTGCCAGCACCGACTTTGGACGGAGCAATGAGCAGTTCTTC
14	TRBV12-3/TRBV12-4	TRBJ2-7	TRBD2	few	CASGVLAGAHEQYF	TGTGCCAGCGGGGTACTAGCGGGAGCACACGAGCAGTACTTC
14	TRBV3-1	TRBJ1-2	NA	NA	CASRRGGGNYGYTF	TGTGCCAGCCGACGAGGAGGGGGTAACTATGGCTACACCTTC
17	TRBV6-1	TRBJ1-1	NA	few	CASRETILDRRGAEAFF	TGTGCCAGCAGAGAAACAATCTTAGACAGGAGGGGAGCTGAAGCTTTCTTT
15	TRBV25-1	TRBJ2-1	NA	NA	CASSELGDLYNEQFF	TGTGCCAGCAGTGAACTGGGAGACCTCTACAATGAGCAGTTCTTC